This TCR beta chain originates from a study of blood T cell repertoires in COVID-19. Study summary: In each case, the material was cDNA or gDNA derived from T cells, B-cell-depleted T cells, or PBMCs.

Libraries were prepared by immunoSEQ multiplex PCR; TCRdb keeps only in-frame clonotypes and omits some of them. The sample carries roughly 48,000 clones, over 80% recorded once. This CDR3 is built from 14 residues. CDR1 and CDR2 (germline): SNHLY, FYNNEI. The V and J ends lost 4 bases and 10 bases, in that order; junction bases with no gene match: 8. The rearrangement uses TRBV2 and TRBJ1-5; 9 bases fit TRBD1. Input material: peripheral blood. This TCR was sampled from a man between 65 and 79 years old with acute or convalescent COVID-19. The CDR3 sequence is CASSGNRGQGPQHF. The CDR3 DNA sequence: TGTGCCAGCAGTGGAAACAGGGGGCAAGGTCCCCAGCATTTT. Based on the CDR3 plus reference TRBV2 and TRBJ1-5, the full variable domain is EPEVTQTPSHQVTQMGQEVILRCVPISNHLYFYWYRQILGQKVEFLVSFYNNEISEKSEIFDDQFSVERPDGSNFTLKIRSTKLEDSAMYFCASSGNRGQGPQHFGDGTRLSIL.